These 2 T cell receptor beta chains were sequenced from one sample in a study of cytomegalovirus exposure and HLA in healthy donors. PCR used 60 Vbeta primers and 13 Jbeta primers. The data were produced by immunoSEQ multiplex PCR, yet TCRdb's version contains in-frame clones alone and is incomplete. The sample records under 200,000 clones, roughly 85% being singletons. Sequencing was performed on PBMCs. These receptors were collected from a woman aged 40 to 55 in good health and CMV-seronegative.

The chain links TRBV19 to TRBJ2-7, with a tentative D call TRBD1 (6 bases). Germline values: CDR1 LNHDA, CDR2 SQIVND (reference sequence). With 9 bases removed from V and 4 bases from J, the gap between germline ends came to 13 bases. This CDR3 spans 12 amino acids. The CDR3 DNA is TGTGCCAGCCGGGCAGGGGCATACGAGCAGTACTTC. Its protein is CASRAGAYEQYF.

The chain has TRBV30 and TRBJ1-6; unclear D gene. V lost 2 bases, J lost 7 bases, and 12 bases lay in between. CDR1 and CDR2 from the germline V gene are GTSNPN and SVGIG (reference sequence). The CDR3 length is 14 residues. The CDR3 nucleotides read TGTGCCTGGAGTAGGAACAGCAGAAATTCACCCCTCCACTTT. Translation gives CAWSRNSRNSPLHF.